Shown below are 4 T cell receptor beta chains from a single sample sequenced in a study of blood T cell repertoires in COVID-19. Method: immunoSEQ multiplex PCR; TCRdb's copy keeps in-frame clones and lacks some. The sample lists roughly 400,000 clones, approximately 91% occurring once. The sequenced sample consisted of PBMCs or T cells enriched from blood (not recorded which). These TCRs come from a woman aged 40 to 50 with acute COVID-19.

The sample holds a few counts of this clone. The genes are TRBV6-5 and TRBJ1-1; tentative D call: TRBD1 (5 bases). Germline values: CDR1 MNHEY, CDR2 SVGAGI. The CDR3 sequence is 14 residues long. Trimming removed 6 bases at V and 0 bases at J, with 11 bases between. The CDR3 DNA is TGTGCCAGCAGAAGGGAGGGGCTGAACACTGAAGCTTTCTTT. Translated, it gives CASRREGLNTEAFF.

The rearrangement links TRBV9 to TRBJ2-6; no definite D call. The CDR3 length is 15 residues. The V gene lost 2 bases and the J gene lost 4 bases, with 10 bases spanning the gap. Looked up from germline, CDR1 is SGDLS and CDR2 is YYNGEE. CDR3 loop: CASSVERLGANVLTF. The CDR3 DNA is TGTGCCAGCAGCGTGGAGAGGTTGGGGGCCAACGTCCTGACTTTC.

V is TRBV7-2 and J is TRBJ1-6, with D possibly TRBD1 on 6 matching bases. The CDR3 loop spans 18 amino acids. V dropped 5 bases and J dropped 0 bases, with 17 bases sitting between them. The germline V gene encodes CDR1 SGHTA and CDR2 FQGNSA. The CDR3 loop is CASSPVQGSVSYNSPLHF. CDR3 sequence (DNA): TGTGCCAGCAGCCCCGTACAGGGTTCGGTCTCCTATAATTCACCCCTCCACTTT.

V is TRBV23-1 and J is TRBJ1-3; 10 bases are shared with TRBD1. TRBV23-1 carries the ORF label, with uncertain function. After removal of 9 bases from V and 2 bases from J, the junction contained 1 base not matched to a gene. CDR3 size: 13 residues. CDR3 DNA: TGCGCCAGAGGACAGGGGGCTGGAAACACCATATATTTT. This encodes CARGQGAGNTIYF.